This TCR beta chain was profiled in a study of T-cell reconstitution after alpha-beta-depleted transplantation in children. This clonotype was detected many times. Researchers prepared the TCRbeta library using unique molecular identifiers, the study reports. From the PCR reads, TCRdb called clonotypes with MiXCR, one entry per CDR3 protein. The repertoire has about 400,000 distinct CDR3 sequences, just over 20% of them found once; the top ten carry 3.5% to 4%. The sample here was PBMCs from the stem cell graft donor, taken from the stem cell graft. The receptor was derived from a human donor who donated a stem cell graft to a child with acute myeloid leukemia.

CDR3 bases: TGTGCCAGCAGCTTAAGCAGGGATGGTTCACCCCTCCACTTT. Its protein product is CASSLSRDGSPLHF. This chain uses TRBV7-3 with TRBJ1-6, with a tentative D call TRBD1 (5 bases). Between the trimmed V and J ends, which lost 1 base and 9 bases, there was a span of 10 bases. CDR3 size: 14 residues. Germline CDR1 SGHTA, CDR2 FQGTGA.